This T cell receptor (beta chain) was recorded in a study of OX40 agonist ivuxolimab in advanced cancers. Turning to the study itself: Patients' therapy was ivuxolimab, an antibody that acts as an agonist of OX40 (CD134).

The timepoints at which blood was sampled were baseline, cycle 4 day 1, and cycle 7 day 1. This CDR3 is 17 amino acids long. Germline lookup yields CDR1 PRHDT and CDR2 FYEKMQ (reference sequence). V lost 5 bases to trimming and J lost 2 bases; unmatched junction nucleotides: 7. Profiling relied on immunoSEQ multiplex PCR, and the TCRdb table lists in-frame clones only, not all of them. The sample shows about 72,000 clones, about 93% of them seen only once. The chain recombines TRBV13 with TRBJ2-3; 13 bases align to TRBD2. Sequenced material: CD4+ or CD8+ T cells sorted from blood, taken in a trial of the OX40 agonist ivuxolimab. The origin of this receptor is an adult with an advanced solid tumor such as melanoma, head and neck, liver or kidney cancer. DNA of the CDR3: TGTGCCAGCAGCAATACCGGGACTAGCGGGACCACAGATACGCAGTATTTT. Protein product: CASSNTGTSGTTDTQYF.